The clone carrying this TCR beta chain was counted ten times or more. What it recognizes is unknown. This entry belongs to a study of breast tumors, draining lymph nodes, adjacent tissues. Study observations and caveats: Compared with lymph nodes, tumors were less diverse; compared with nontumor tissue, more.

Axillary draining lymph nodes of breast cancer patients supplied the node samples. TCRdb passed the multiplex PCR reads through MiXCR, listing each CDR3 protein once. Of approximately 130,000 distinct CDR3 sequences listed, about 20% are singletons. V was pared by 1 base and J by 1 base, with 6 bases between. Per germline, CDR1 KGHSH and CDR2 LQKENI. CDR3 length: 14 residues. The gene calls are TRBV18 and TRBJ2-3, with D uncertain. The specimen sequenced was axillary lymph node tissue. The clonotype comes from a female donor with breast cancer. Some clones in this sample may be carry-over from other donors' samples. CDR3 sequence: CASSPRGRTDTQYF. The CDR3 bases are TGTGCCAGCTCACCACGAGGCCGCACAGATACGCAGTATTTT.